Listed below are T cell receptor beta chains from one sample, sequenced in a study of graft-versus-host responses after intestinal transplantation. Clones were read by immunoSEQ multiplex PCR, and TCRdb kept only the in-frame ones, dropping some. The data hold about 120,000 clones, with 85% to 95% observed a single time. No antigen has been assigned to these receptors. Sequences were derived from unstimulated CD8+ T cells sorted from spleen or lymph node cells, sampled before intestinal transplant. The receptors come from a human donor who received an intestinal transplant. Each CDR3 is given with its conserved first and last residue. D genes are given only for firm matches. The listing skips clone size in some rows; elsewhere it reads once, few, many or a size class.

d_gene: NA; j_gene: TRBJ2-7; abundance: NA; v_gene: TRBV27; CDR3aa: CASRRTVTYEQYF; CDR3nt: TGTGCCAGCAGACGGACGGTGACGTACGAGCAGTACTTC
d_gene: NA; j_gene: TRBJ1-3; abundance: NA; v_gene: TRBV4-1; CDR3aa: CASSLRPLSGNTIYF; CDR3nt: TGCGCCAGCAGCCTTCGACCGTTATCTGGAAACACCATATATTTT
d_gene: TRBD1; j_gene: TRBJ1-2; abundance: few; v_gene: TRBV9; CDR3aa: CASSAGTVSHNYGYTF; CDR3nt: TGTGCCAGCAGCGCCGGGACAGTCTCTCATAACTATGGCTACACCTTC
d_gene: NA; j_gene: TRBJ1-3; abundance: NA; v_gene: TRBV9; CDR3aa: CASSPRGSTGNTIYF; CDR3nt: TGTGCCAGCAGCCCTCGGGGGTCCACTGGAAACACCATATATTTT
d_gene: NA; j_gene: TRBJ1-1; abundance: once; v_gene: TRBV5-8; CDR3aa: CASSLDTINTEAFF; CDR3nt: TGTGCCAGCAGCTTAGACACAATCAACACTGAAGCTTTCTTT
d_gene: TRBD1; j_gene: TRBJ1-4; abundance: NA; v_gene: TRBV4-1; CDR3aa: CASSQGQGPEKLFF; CDR3nt: TGCGCCAGCAGCCAAGGACAGGGCCCTGAAAAACTGTTTTTT
d_gene: NA; j_gene: TRBJ2-1; abundance: NA; v_gene: TRBV5-6; CDR3aa: CASSLWPLYNEQFF; CDR3nt: TGTGCCAGCAGCTTGTGGCCCCTCTACAATGAGCAGTTCTTC
d_gene: TRBD1; j_gene: TRBJ1-1; abundance: few; v_gene: TRBV6-5; CDR3aa: CASTPGGTVQAFF; CDR3nt: TGTGCCAGCACTCCGGGGGGGACAGTTCAAGCTTTCTTT
d_gene: NA; j_gene: TRBJ2-7; abundance: NA; v_gene: TRBV27; CDR3aa: CASSFYDEQYF; CDR3nt: TGTGCCAGCAGTTTCTACGACGAGCAGTACTTC
d_gene: NA; j_gene: TRBJ2-1; abundance: NA; v_gene: TRBV7-9; CDR3aa: CASSEQGTLNEQFF; CDR3nt: TGTGCCAGCAGCGAGCAAGGGACTCTAAATGAGCAGTTCTTC
d_gene: NA; j_gene: TRBJ2-7; abundance: NA; v_gene: TRBV29-1; CDR3aa: CSVTGQVGQPYEQYF; CDR3nt: TGCAGCGTTACCGGGCAGGTGGGTCAGCCCTACGAGCAGTACTTC
d_gene: TRBD1; j_gene: TRBJ2-7; abundance: NA; v_gene: TRBV19; CDR3aa: CASSIGIQGAYEQYF; CDR3nt: TGTGCCAGTAGTATCGGCATACAGGGGGCCTACGAGCAGTACTTC
d_gene: TRBD2; j_gene: TRBJ2-1; abundance: once; v_gene: TRBV28; CDR3aa: CASSLPGLAGDYNEQFF; CDR3nt: TGTGCCAGCAGTTTGCCGGGACTAGCGGGAGATTACAATGAGCAGTTCTTC
d_gene: NA; j_gene: TRBJ1-1; abundance: NA; v_gene: TRBV4-1; CDR3aa: CASSPIGGLGEAFF; CDR3nt: TGCGCCAGCAGCCCAATAGGTGGGTTGGGGGAAGCTTTCTTT
d_gene: NA; j_gene: TRBJ2-7; abundance: NA; v_gene: TRBV25-1; CDR3aa: CASSRAGSEQYF; CDR3nt: TGTGCCAGCAGCCGGGCGGGGAGTGAGCAGTACTTC
d_gene: NA; j_gene: TRBJ1-1; abundance: NA; v_gene: TRBV19; CDR3aa: CASSIGTLAEAFF; CDR3nt: TGTGCCAGTAGTATAGGGACACTCGCTGAAGCTTTCTTT
d_gene: NA; j_gene: TRBJ1-5; abundance: NA; v_gene: TRBV6-1; CDR3aa: CASSVRGQWSNQPQHF; CDR3nt: TGTGCCAGCAGTGTCCGGGGCCAGTGGAGCAATCAGCCCCAGCATTTT
d_gene: NA; j_gene: TRBJ2-3; abundance: NA; v_gene: TRBV7-9; CDR3aa: CASCWNTDTQYF; CDR3nt: TGTGCCAGCTGCTGGAACACAGATACGCAGTATTTT
d_gene: TRBD2; j_gene: TRBJ2-1; abundance: NA; v_gene: TRBV9; CDR3aa: CASSGSTSGMYNEQFF; CDR3nt: TGTGCCAGCAGCGGCTCGACTAGCGGGATGTACAATGAGCAGTTCTTC
d_gene: NA; j_gene: TRBJ2-7; abundance: NA; v_gene: TRBV5-1; CDR3aa: CASSLTGSTSYEQYF; CDR3nt: TGCGCCAGCAGCTTGACAGGGTCCACATCTTACGAGCAGTACTTC
d_gene: NA; j_gene: TRBJ2-7; abundance: NA; v_gene: TRBV5-1; CDR3aa: CASSLALGLSSYEQYF; CDR3nt: TGCGCCAGCAGCTTGGCCTTGGGGCTTAGCTCCTACGAGCAGTACTTC
d_gene: NA; j_gene: TRBJ2-7; abundance: once; v_gene: TRBV29-1; CDR3aa: CSVEGTEGSYEQYF; CDR3nt: TGCAGCGTTGAAGGGACAGAAGGCTCCTACGAGCAGTACTTC
d_gene: TRBD1; j_gene: TRBJ1-1; abundance: NA; v_gene: TRBV28; CDR3aa: CASSPITGGTEAFF; CDR3nt: TGTGCCAGCAGTCCTATAACAGGGGGCACTGAAGCTTTCTTT
d_gene: NA; j_gene: TRBJ2-1; abundance: NA; v_gene: TRBV2; CDR3aa: CASSGGLYEQFF; CDR3nt: TGTGCCAGCAGTGGGGGTTTGTACGAGCAGTTCTTC
d_gene: NA; j_gene: TRBJ2-1; abundance: NA; v_gene: TRBV11-2; CDR3aa: CASSLGDFNEQFF; CDR3nt: TGTGCCAGCAGCTTAGGGGACTTCAATGAGCAGTTCTTC
d_gene: NA; j_gene: TRBJ2-1; abundance: NA; v_gene: TRBV6-1; CDR3aa: CASRGTGKGEQFF; CDR3nt: TGTGCCAGCAGGGGGACTGGCAAGGGTGAGCAGTTCTTC
d_gene: NA; j_gene: TRBJ2-1; abundance: NA; v_gene: TRBV9; CDR3aa: CASGVLHRGDEQFF; CDR3nt: TGTGCCAGCGGCGTACTCCATAGAGGAGATGAGCAGTTCTTC
d_gene: NA; j_gene: TRBJ2-7; abundance: once; v_gene: TRBV7-2; CDR3aa: CASRPEGAYEQYF; CDR3nt: TGTGCCAGCAGGCCCGAGGGGGCCTACGAGCAGTACTTC
d_gene: TRBD1; j_gene: TRBJ2-7; abundance: NA; v_gene: TRBV4-2; CDR3aa: CASSQESTGGIYEQYF; CDR3nt: TGTGCCAGCAGCCAAGAATCGACAGGGGGGATTTACGAGCAGTACTTC